This TCR beta chain came from a study of blood T cells in healthy people across ages (dated by TCRdb to 2013 to 2016). With respect to the entire study: In model experiments, template switching captured roughly one uniquely barcoded TCR beta cDNA molecule for every two T cells. Using deep sequencing normalized with unique cDNA molecular identifiers, the study measured how TCR beta repertoire diversity changes with age. The donors were split into four age groups: young (average around 15 years), middle-aged (more than 35), aged (roughly 68) and long-lived (82). To avoid experimental bias, donors of different ages were randomly spread across the sequencing lanes. The study analyzed two additional independent replicas of 1 million unique cDNA reads from the same blood draw for two donors, one aged 18 to 30 and one aged 80 or older.

Findings and caveats that apply to the study as a whole: As age increased, observed TCR beta diversity per million T cells dropped in a roughly linear way, and a significant reduction was already evident by age 40. Compared with the aged group, the long-lived group had more naive CD4+ T cells, fewer expanded clones and increased TCR diversity, suggesting age selection. Bulk unsorted PBMC profiling prevented conclusive comparison of naive and antigen-experienced compartments. The percentage of naive T cells measured by flow cytometry correlated strongly with observed TCR beta diversity. Donor CMV infection status was unknown, potentially confounding age-related changes in expanded clonotypes. Estimates of total diversity based on one million sequenced T cells were considered lower bounds and underestimates.

Systemically healthy Caucasian individuals from Russia, 39 in total and aged roughly 6 to 95 years, were included as donors. Approximately 9.3 milliliters of peripheral blood were collected from each donor into EDTA-treated Vacutainer tubes. PBMCs were isolated by Ficoll-Paque density-gradient centrifugation, with at least 6 million obtained per sample. Trizol reagent was used to extract total RNA from the PBMCs, yielding at least 5.5 micrograms per sample. Naive CD45RAhigh/CD27high T cell percentages were measured by flow cytometry on a PBMC aliquot from every donor. The germline V gene yields SGHTA for CDR1 and FQGNSA for CDR2. From V the trimming removes 5 bases and from J it removes 5 bases, while the gene matches leave 8 bases of the junction unaccounted for. The CDR3 covers 15 residues, taking in both the cysteine and the phenylalanine. Of the read, only the CDR3 DNA is kept; its 45 bases are in frame from base 1.

A note on this clonotype: Its antigen is still unknown. It has no much larger one-base neighbor in the sample; base qualities were not kept.

Libraries were made using 5' RACE. The reads were generated on an Illumina HiSeq 2500. A second PCR of about 7 to 12 cycles was run with a J-beta primer mix and a sample-barcoded 5' primer. A template-switch 5' adaptor carrying 12 random nucleotides introduced a unique molecular identifier onto each TCR beta cDNA molecule. Each sample yielded at least 2.5 million CDR3-containing paired-end reads. First-strand cDNA was synthesized from all RNA with the Mint cDNA synthesis kit, primed by a TRBC-specific oligonucleotide. Following uracil-DNA glycosylase treatment, all cDNA underwent a first 18-cycle PCR with the universal primers M1SS and BC2_uni_R. The study's own analysis went as follows. For normalization, 1 million high-quality reads, each with a distinct molecular identifier, were randomly selected from each sample. Reads with shared molecular identifiers were discarded instead of being binned into consensus sequences. MiTCR, run with a Q25 quality threshold and the strictest error-elimination algorithm, handled CDR3 identification, clonotype clustering and error correction. Lower-bound total TCR beta diversity was estimated with a nonparametric unseen species model using Euler transformation. TCRdb reworked the public reads: Q25 trimming with fastp, MiXCR clone assembly, productive beta chains retained. Rows with a matching CDR3 protein are joined into one entry that keeps the most common DNA and genes. TCRdb assigned the V and J calls; the authors' analysis was not used. This sample is represented by around 1.5 million distinct CDR3 sequences; roughly 30% of them were singletons. About 10% of the sample is in the top ten clones.

The rearranged chain carries TRBV7-2 and TRBJ1-2, with 10 bases matching TRBD1. The TCR comes from a woman aged 25 to 39 in good health. The sample comprised blood. CDR3 loop: CASSLRQGALYGYTF. In nucleotide form, the sequence is TGTGCCAGCAGCCTCAGACAGGGGGCGCTTTATGGCTACACCTTC.